One sample yielded the 13 T cell receptor beta chains listed below, sequenced in a study of T-cell memory formation after mild COVID-19. TCRdb ran MiXCR on the 5' RACE reads and lists one entry per CDR3 protein. The table has approximately 570,000 distinct CDR3 sequences, more than 15% seen once. Material: PBMCs or a T cell subset sorted from them (not recorded which). These receptor sequences come from an adult woman who had mild COVID-19 (a few samples of this study predate the infection). Cell type and time point are not known.

The chain recombines TRBV30 with TRBJ2-1, with 10 bases identical to TRBD2. Germline lookup yields CDR1 GTSNPN and CDR2 SVGIG (reference sequence). This CDR3 spans 16 amino acids. J lost 8 bases, V lost 2 bases, and 12 bases had no gene match. This CDR3 reads CAWSNHLAGGGDEQFF. As DNA, the CDR3 is TGTGCCTGGAGTAACCACTTAGCGGGAGGTGGGGATGAGCAGTTCTTC.

This clonotype was detected a few times. This chain joins TRBV12-3 or TRBV12-4 and TRBJ2-6, with 7 bases matching TRBD2. CDR3 length: 19 residues. J lost 3 bases, V lost 6 bases, and 17 bases had no gene match. As DNA, the CDR3 is TGTGCCAGCAGAACCACCCTGCGTGGGGGGGTACTTGGGGCCAACGTCCTGACTTTC. This translates into CASRTTLRGGVLGANVLTF.

This clonotype has ten or more counts. The chain is built from TRBV4-1 and TRBJ2-7; TRBD1 might be the D (5 bases). The CDR3 has 15 amino acids. CDR1 is MGHRA and CDR2 is YSYEKL in the germline V gene. V shed 4 bases and J shed 7 bases, with 20 bases lying between them. The CDR3, as DNA: TGCGCCAGCAGCCTCACCTTGGGCAGGGCGGAGGAGCAGTACTTC. It specifies CASSLTLGRAEEQYF.

This clonotype has a count of ten or more. V gene TRBV20-1 combines with J gene TRBJ2-1; D is possibly TRBD2 (6 bases). Germline values: CDR1 DFQATT, CDR2 SNEGSKA (reference sequence). V lost 6 bases and J lost 0, with 15 bases in between. The CDR3 is 15 amino acids. This chain's CDR3 is CSASAGGSSYNEQFF. In DNA form, the CDR3 reads TGCAGTGCCTCCGCCGGGGGAAGCTCCTACAATGAGCAGTTCTTC.

The chain carries TRBV5-1 and TRBJ2-5, with no clear D. The CDR3 totals 14 residues. Per germline, CDR1 SGHRS and CDR2 YFSETQ. V dropped 0 bases and J dropped 1 base, with 7 bases sitting between them. CDR3 in amino acids: CASSLDALQETQYF. The CDR3 bases are TGCGCCAGCAGCTTGGACGCGCTCCAAGAGACCCAGTACTTC.

The sample holds a few counts of this clonotype. The chain has TRBV15 and TRBJ2-7, with 13 bases identical to TRBD2. Per the germline V gene, CDR1 is LNHNV and CDR2 is YYDKDF (reference sequence). This CDR3 has 17 amino acids. Losses at the gene ends were 1 base for V and 3 bases for J; bases not matched to a gene: 6. The CDR3 sequence: CATSRARGLAGNYEQYF. The CDR3 bases are TGTGCCACCAGCAGAGCGAGGGGACTAGCGGGAAACTACGAGCAGTACTTC.

The V call is TRBV3-1, the J call TRBJ2-3; D may be TRBD1 or TRBD2 (6 bases each). Germline V gene lookup returns CDR1 LGHDT and CDR2 YNNKEL (reference sequence). The ends were cut back, 3 bases at V and 4 bases at J, with 14 bases in the middle. This CDR3 has 15 amino acids. The CDR3 coding sequence is TGTGCCAGCAGCCAGGGGGGCCAACGTGCAGATACGCAGTATTTT. This sequence encodes CASSQGGQRADTQYF.

This clonotype was observed a handful of times. The gene calls are TRBV18 and TRBJ2-6; weak D call: TRBD1 (6 bases). Germline V CDR1 and CDR2: KGHSH, LQKENI. V lost 2 bases and J 4 bases, leaving 12 bases between the germline ends. The CDR3 covers 16 residues. CDR3 amino acids: CASSPGTGRGANVLTF. CDR3 sequence (DNA): TGTGCCAGCTCACCAGGAACAGGGCGAGGGGCCAACGTCCTGACTTTC.

The CDR3 here is CASSPLSTGELFF. For the CDR3, the DNA is TGTGCCAGCAGTCCCTTGAGCACCGGGGAGCTGTTTTTT. This rearrangement joins TRBV25-1 to TRBJ2-2; D unclear. The ends were cut back, 5 bases at V and 4 bases at J, with 8 bases in the middle. Per germline, CDR1 MGHDK and CDR2 SYGVNS. The CDR3 spans 13 residues.

The V and J genes are TRBV6-1 and TRBJ2-3; D remains unclear. V was clipped by 0 bases and J by 4 bases, with 23 bases between them. Germline CDR1 MNHNS, CDR2 SASEGT. This CDR3 region has 19 residues. The CDR3: CASSEAIWFTSQVADTQYF. The CDR3 bases are TGTGCCAGCAGTGAAGCAATTTGGTTTACTTCCCAAGTGGCAGATACGCAGTATTTT.

This clonotype was counted between two and nine times. The rearrangement joins TRBV27 to TRBJ2-7, with 8 bases lining up with TRBD1. The V gene end was trimmed by 3 bases and the J gene end by 0 bases; junction bases not matched to a gene: 4. The CDR3 spans 15 residues. Germline-derived CDR1 and CDR2 are MNHEY and SMNVEV (reference sequence). This CDR3 reads CASSFGRGLSYEQYF. The CDR3 DNA sequence: TGTGCCAGCAGTTTTGGCAGGGGGCTCTCCTACGAGCAGTACTTC.

This clonotype was seen a few times. The CDR3 loop is CASSFSVSSRYEQYF. The CDR3 coding sequence is TGTGCCAGCAGTTTCTCAGTCAGTAGCCGCTACGAGCAGTACTTC. The chain employs TRBV12-3 or TRBV12-4 and TRBJ2-7; D gene unclear. V was shortened by 3 bases and J by 3 bases, with 15 bases between the two germline ends. The CDR3 sequence is 15 residues long.

This clonotype was found many times. The chain uses TRBV7-3 and TRBJ2-1; 9 bases are a match to TRBD2. The germline gives CDR1 SGHTA, CDR2 FQGTGA. There are 15 residues in the CDR3. Germline trimming cut 5 bases from V and 9 bases from J; bases unmatched to any gene: 11. CDR3 sequence (DNA): TGTGCCAGCAGCCGTATAGCGGGAGCCTTGATTGAGCAGTTCTTC. It yields the protein CASSRIAGALIEQFF.